The 8 T cell receptor beta chains reported below all come from one sample, sequenced in a study of blood T cells in healthy people across ages. A second PCR of roughly 7 to 11 cycles used a sample-barcoded 5' primer and a J-beta primer mix. One entry per CDR3 protein, called by TCRdb with MiXCR from the 5' RACE reads. The repertoire holds hundreds of thousands of distinct CDR3 sequences, with about 25% as singletons. Specimen: blood. The receptors stem from a woman in her 70s in good health.

This clonotype came up a few times. The gene calls are TRBV15 and TRBJ2-1, with 9 bases identical to TRBD1. Looked up from germline, CDR1 is LNHNV and CDR2 is YYDKDF (reference sequence). Trimming removed 4 bases from V and 6 bases from J; junction bases left unmatched: 7. The CDR3 is 15 residues long. CDR3 sequence: CATSTNRGRANEQFF. Written as DNA, the CDR3 is TGTGCCACCAGCACAAACAGGGGGCGCGCCAATGAGCAGTTCTTC.

In its sample, this clonotype was seen a few times. The chain carries TRBV28 and TRBJ2-5; D possibly corresponds to TRBD2 (5 bases). Near its end, the DNA agrees better with TRBJ2-7, so the J call may be wrong. The CDR3 is made up of 15 amino acids. Per the germline V gene, CDR1 is MDHEN and CDR2 is SYDVKM. CDR3 sequence (DNA): TGTGCCAGCAGTGGGGTAGGAGGCCTGACCTACGAGCAGTACTTC. Translated, it gives CASSGVGGLTYEQYF.

The rearrangement links TRBV5-1 to TRBJ2-3; 8 bases map to TRBD2. The CDR3 sequence is 14 residues long. Trimming removed 4 bases from V and 6 bases from J; junction bases left unmatched: 7. The V gene's germline CDR1 is SGHRS and CDR2 YFSETQ. CDR3 region: CASSGTSLRDTQYF. The CDR3 DNA reads as TGCGCCAGCAGCGGGACTAGTCTTCGCGATACGCAGTATTTT.

This clonotype was recorded a few times. The chain recombines TRBV29-1 with TRBJ1-2; no clear D gene. There are 14 residues in the CDR3. Germline assignment: CDR1 SQVTM and CDR2 ANQGSEA. V lost 4 bases and J 2 bases, leaving 14 bases between the germline ends. In DNA form, the CDR3 reads TGCAGCGTTGTAGGTCGGAAGGAGAACTATGGCTACACCTTC. It yields the protein CSVVGRKENYGYTF.

This clonotype was seen more than once but under ten times. A junction end diverges from the germline sequence, so it may reflect a read error. The rearrangement uses TRBV7-9 and TRBJ2-5, with 7 bases that match TRBD2. The V gene's germline CDR1 is SEHNR and CDR2 FQNEAQ (reference sequence). This CDR3 comprises 16 residues. The CDR3 reads CVSSLFAAGAEETQYF. The CDR3 region has the DNA TGTGTCAGCAGCCTATTCGCGGCGGGAGCTGAAGAGACCCAGTACTTC. The full variable domain, completed using reference TRBV7-9 and TRBJ2-5, is DTGVSQNPRHKITKRGQNVTFRCDPISEHNRLYWYRQTLGQGPEFLTYFQNEAQLEKSRLLSDRFSAERPKGSFSTLEIQRTEQGDSAMYLCVSSLFAAGAEETQYFGPGTRLLVL.

In its sample, this clonotype was seen a few times. The rearrangement links TRBV7-9 to TRBJ2-5; D unresolved. Germline V gene sequence: CDR1 SEHNR, CDR2 FQNEAQ (reference sequence). The CDR3 sequence is 16 residues long. The V and J ends lost 5 bases and 4 bases respectively, with 20 bases between them. In nucleotides, the CDR3 is TGTGCCAGCAGCCCATTCCTGGGCTTCTCGGGAGAGACCCAGTACTTC. Residues: CASSPFLGFSGETQYF.

The rearrangement uses TRBV29-1 and TRBJ1-1, with 7 bases identical to TRBD1. The J segment lost 6 bases and the V segment lost 6 bases, leaving 7 bases of the junction unmatched. Germline CDR1 SQVTM, CDR2 ANQGSEA. This CDR3 has 12 amino acids. The CDR3 sequence: CSVATGEAEAFF. The CDR3, as DNA: TGCAGCGTAGCTACAGGGGAGGCTGAAGCTTTCTTT.

This clonotype was recorded at least ten times. The chain is built from TRBV29-1 and TRBJ2-7; the match to TRBD1 covers 7 bases. Germline trimming cut 6 bases from V and 1 base from J; bases unmatched to any gene: 3. The CDR3 has 12 amino acids. Germline CDR1 and CDR2: SQVTM and ANQGSEA. The chain's CDR3 is CSVHRGSYEQYF. The DNA of the CDR3 is TGCAGCGTGCACAGGGGATCCTACGAGCAGTACTTC.